A selection of T cell receptor beta chains follows, all from one sample in a study of blood T cell repertoires in COVID-19. The protocol was immunoSEQ multiplex PCR, while the TCRdb copy is restricted to in-frame clones and leaves out a portion. The sample has some 130,000 clones, approximately 83% seen once. Sequencing used peripheral blood. All receptors come from a woman in her fifties or sixties with acute or convalescent COVID-19. The CDR3 runs from the conserved cysteine through the conserved F or W. The D gene is left open where the match is weak. Only some rows state a clone size, as once, few, many or a class for expanded clones.

clone size: .; V gene: TRBV6-6; CDR3 length: 16; D gene: .; J gene: TRBJ2-3; CDR3 DNA: TGTGCCAGCAGTTACTCGGCTAGCGCGCGCACAGATACGCAGTATTTT; CDR3 protein: CASSYSASARTDTQYF
clone size: .; V gene: TRBV19; CDR3 length: 13; D gene: .; J gene: TRBJ1-3; CDR3 DNA: TGTGCCAGTAGCGACAAGTCTGGAAACACCATATATTTT; CDR3 protein: CASSDKSGNTIYF
clone size: .; V gene: TRBV6-5; CDR3 length: 14; D gene: .; J gene: TRBJ1-5; CDR3 DNA: TGTGCCAGCAGTTCGGTCCTGCTTGATCAGCCCCAGCATTTT; CDR3 protein: CASSSVLLDQPQHF
clone size: .; V gene: TRBV7-6; CDR3 length: 15; D gene: .; J gene: TRBJ2-7; CDR3 DNA: TGTGCCAGCAGTCCTTCCGGGACACCACGCTACGAGCAGTACTTC; CDR3 protein: CASSPSGTPRYEQYF
clone size: few; V gene: TRBV5-1; CDR3 length: 13; D gene: .; J gene: TRBJ1-2; CDR3 DNA: TGCGCCAGCAGCCCCGGGGCGCAGGGGGGCTACACCTTC; CDR3 protein: CASSPGAQGGYTF
clone size: few; V gene: TRBV6-5; CDR3 length: 14; D gene: .; J gene: TRBJ1-6; CDR3 DNA: TGTGCCAGCAATAAGGACAGATATAATTCACCCCTCCACTTT; CDR3 protein: CASNKDRYNSPLHF
clone size: .; V gene: TRBV2; CDR3 length: 15; D gene: TRBD1; J gene: TRBJ1-6; CDR3 DNA: TGTGCCACTAAGACAGGGGGCCTCTATAATTCACCCCTCCACTTT; CDR3 protein: CATKTGGLYNSPLHF
clone size: .; V gene: TRBV10-1; CDR3 length: 13; D gene: TRBD2; J gene: TRBJ2-1; CDR3 DNA: TGCGCCAGCAGTACTAGCGCGTACAATGAGCAGTTCTTC; CDR3 protein: CASSTSAYNEQFF
clone size: .; V gene: TRBV18; CDR3 length: 13; D gene: .; J gene: TRBJ1-2; CDR3 DNA: TGTGCCAGCTCTCCTGACATCGACTATGGCTACACCTTC; CDR3 protein: CASSPDIDYGYTF
clone size: .; V gene: TRBV30; CDR3 length: 14; D gene: .; J gene: TRBJ1-5; CDR3 DNA: TGTGCCTGGAGTGGAGGGATCAGCAATCAGCCCCAGCATTTT; CDR3 protein: CAWSGGISNQPQHF
clone size: .; V gene: TRBV19; CDR3 length: 17; D gene: TRBD1; J gene: TRBJ1-3; CDR3 DNA: TGTGCCAGTAGTATCCCGACAGGGGGCAGATCTGGAAACACCATATATTTT; CDR3 protein: CASSIPTGGRSGNTIYF
clone size: .; V gene: TRBV9; CDR3 length: 15; D gene: .; J gene: TRBJ1-2; CDR3 DNA: TGTGCCAGCAGCGTAGAGCCGGGAGCTAACTATGGCTACACCTTC; CDR3 protein: CASSVEPGANYGYTF
clone size: .; V gene: TRBV2; CDR3 length: 16; D gene: TRBD1; J gene: TRBJ2-7; CDR3 DNA: TGTGCCAGCAGTGGCGAAGTTCAGGGGGCGATTCACGAGCAGTACTTC; CDR3 protein: CASSGEVQGAIHEQYF
clone size: .; V gene: TRBV7-2; CDR3 length: 13; D gene: .; J gene: TRBJ2-1; CDR3 DNA: TGTGCCAGCAGCGGCGGCATGATATATGAGCAGTTCTTC; CDR3 protein: CASSGGMIYEQFF
clone size: .; V gene: TRBV10-2; CDR3 length: 15; D gene: .; J gene: TRBJ2-5; CDR3 DNA: TGCGCCAGCAAGTTGGACAGTCTCCCCCAAGAGACCCAGTACTTC; CDR3 protein: CASKLDSLPQETQYF
clone size: .; V gene: TRBV6-5; CDR3 length: 14; D gene: TRBD1; J gene: TRBJ1-5; CDR3 DNA: TGTGCCAGCAAAGGGACAGTACACAATCAGCCCCAGCATTTT; CDR3 protein: CASKGTVHNQPQHF
clone size: .; V gene: TRBV19; CDR3 length: 16; D gene: .; J gene: TRBJ1-1; CDR3 DNA: TGTGCCAGTAGTATGGAGTACAGGGCGATGAACACTGAAGCTTTCTTT; CDR3 protein: CASSMEYRAMNTEAFF
clone size: once; V gene: TRBV3-1/TRBV3-2; CDR3 length: 12; D gene: .; J gene: TRBJ2-2; CDR3 DNA: TGTGCCAGCAGCCCGGGTCCCGGGGAGCTGTTTTTT; CDR3 protein: CASSPGPGELFF
clone size: few; V gene: TRBV10-2; CDR3 length: 17; D gene: .; J gene: TRBJ2-2; CDR3 DNA: TGCGCCAGCAGTGAACGACAGTGGGCTATGGACACCGGGGAGCTGTTTTTT; CDR3 protein: CASSERQWAMDTGELFF
clone size: .; V gene: TRBV13; CDR3 length: 17; D gene: .; J gene: TRBJ2-1; CDR3 DNA: TGTGCCAGCAGCTCAATACCGGGGGGCCCATCCTACAATGAGCAGTTCTTC; CDR3 protein: CASSSIPGGPSYNEQFF
clone size: .; V gene: TRBV29-1; CDR3 length: 13; D gene: .; J gene: TRBJ1-2; CDR3 DNA: TGCAGCGTTGAAGCCCTGATCACTTGGGGCTACACCTTC; CDR3 protein: CSVEALITWGYTF